Listed below are T cell receptor beta chains from one sample, sequenced in a study of T cells in Graves' hyperthyroidism and ophthalmopathy. TCRdb processed the multiplex PCR reads anew with MiXCR; each CDR3 protein has one entry. The repertoire holds some 550,000 distinct CDR3 sequences, with about a sixth as singletons. Sequenced input: blood. The source of these receptors is a woman aged 40 to 50 with Graves' ophthalmopathy. Each CDR3 is given with its conserved first and last residue. The D gene is left open where the match is weak. Some rows mark clone size as missing; the rest say once, few, many or name a class of expanded clone.

J,size,V,D,DNA,CDR3
TRBJ2-3,many,TRBV2,.,TGTGCCAGCACCCGGGTGACAGATACGCAGTATTTT,CASTRVTDTQYF
TRBJ2-3,many,TRBV7-9,.,TGTGCCAGCAGCTCCCTCTACCCCATGGATACGCAGTATTTT,CASSSLYPMDTQYF
TRBJ2-3,many,TRBV13,.,TGTGCCAGCACCGACAGCACAGATACGCAGTATTTT,CASTDSTDTQYF
TRBJ2-1,many,TRBV5-1,.,TGCGCCAGCAAATCTTTGAGGGGTTACAATGAGCAGTTCTTC,CASKSLRGYNEQFF
TRBJ1-1,many,TRBV18,.,TGTGCCAGCTCACCACTCGGGGAATCTGAAGCTTTCTTT,CASSPLGESEAFF
TRBJ1-1,many,TRBV28,.,TGTGCCAGCAGTTTAGGAACAGGGATGGCTTTCTTT,CASSLGTGMAFF
TRBJ1-1,many,TRBV5-1,.,TGCGCCAGCAGCACCAACGGGGACCCGGGAACTGAAGCTTTCTTT,CASSTNGDPGTEAFF
TRBJ2-1,few,TRBV5-1,TRBD2,TGCGCCAGCACCCTGGGGCTAGCGGGAGGGGGCTCCTACAATGAGCAGTTCTTC,CASTLGLAGGGSYNEQFF
TRBJ2-5,many,TRBV2,.,TGTGCCAGCAGTGATATCTTGGGACTGAGGGGGACCCAGTACTTC,CASSDILGLRGTQYF
TRBJ2-7,many,TRBV28,TRBD1,TGTGCCAGCAGTACGGACAGGAACTACGAGCAGTACTTC,CASSTDRNYEQYF
TRBJ2-1,few,TRBV7-2,TRBD2,TGTGCCAGCAGCAATCCGGGACTAGCGGGGGTGCGCTCCTACAATGAGCAGTTCTTC,CASSNPGLAGVRSYNEQFF
TRBJ2-7,.,TRBV12-3/TRBV12-4,.,TGTGCCAGCAGCCCGACAGTATACGAGCAGTACTTC,CASSPTVYEQYF
TRBJ1-2,many,TRBV20-1,TRBD1,TGCAGTGCTAGAGGGGGGACAGGGGAATCCTATGGCTACACCTTC,CSARGGTGESYGYTF
TRBJ2-4,many,TRBV7-3,TRBD2,TGTGCCAGCAGCTCGGGAGGACGGGAAAACATTCAGTACTTC,CASSSGGRENIQYF
TRBJ2-7,few,TRBV6-1,TRBD2,TGTGCCAGCCTCGATAGGTTCGCGGGGGCCTACGAGCAGTACTTC,CASLDRFAGAYEQYF
TRBJ1-1,.,TRBV4-1,TRBD1,TGCGCCAGCAGCCAAGAAAGTACAGGGGCGGGCACTGAAGCTTTCTTT,CASSQESTGAGTEAFF
TRBJ2-4,.,TRBV5-1,.,TGCGCCAGCAGCCCGGACAGGGAGGGAAACATTCAGTACTTC,CASSPDREGNIQYF
TRBJ1-1,many,TRBV12-3/TRBV12-4,.,TGTGCCAGCAGCCGGCTAGTTAACACTGAAGCTTTCTTT,CASSRLVNTEAFF
TRBJ2-1,many,TRBV2,.,TGTGCCAGCAGTCTTGACAGCGGGTTCCGGGAGACAGCCTACAATGAGCAGTTCTTC,CASSLDSGFRETAYNEQFF
TRBJ1-6,many,TRBV30,TRBD1,TGTGCCTGGAACCGGGACAGCTATTCACCCCTCCACTTT,CAWNRDSYSPLHF
TRBJ1-1,many,TRBV12-3/TRBV12-4,TRBD1,TGTGCCAGCAGTTCCCTGGACAGGATGGAAGCTTTCTTT,CASSSLDRMEAFF
TRBJ2-1,few,TRBV7-8,.,TGTGCCAGCAGCTTAGTACTGGGAAAATACAATGAGCAGTTCTTC,CASSLVLGKYNEQFF
TRBJ2-7,.,TRBV6-1,.,TGTGCCAGGAGCGGGTGGGGAGACGAGCAGTACTTC,CARSGWGDEQYF
TRBJ1-6,few,TRBV7-9,.,TGTGCCACTAAGGAACGCGAGAATTCACCCCTCCACTTT,CATKERENSPLHF
TRBJ1-6,many,TRBV12-3/TRBV12-4,.,TGTGCCAGCAGTTTGAGCAATTCACCCCTCCACTTT,CASSLSNSPLHF
TRBJ2-2,many,TRBV5-1,TRBD2,TGCGCCAGCCGCCTCCAACCTAGCGGGGGGAACACCGGGGAGCTGTTTTTT,CASRLQPSGGNTGELFF
TRBJ1-3,many,TRBV7-9,.,TGTGCCAGCAGCTTACCCTCGGGGGGGCCTGGAAACACCATATATTTT,CASSLPSGGPGNTIYF
TRBJ2-1,many,TRBV7-6,.,TGTGCCAGCAGCTTTGGAGGGACTCTCTACAATGAGCAGTTCTTC,CASSFGGTLYNEQFF
TRBJ2-1,many,TRBV28,.,TGTGCCAGCAGTTTACGGGGCAATGAGCAGTTCTTC,CASSLRGNEQFF
TRBJ1-1,.,TRBV11-3,.,TGTGCCAGCAGCCGCTCGGGAGGGATGAACACTGAAGCTTTCTTT,CASSRSGGMNTEAFF
TRBJ1-1,.,TRBV27,TRBD1,TGTGCCAGCAGGAAGACTGGACAGGGCGGGACTTTCTTT,CASRKTGQGGTFF
TRBJ1-2,many,TRBV5-8,.,TGTGCCAGCAGCCTGGGGGACCTTGGGGACTATGGCTACACCTTC,CASSLGDLGDYGYTF
TRBJ2-3,.,TRBV19,TRBD2,TGTGCCAGTAGACCTCTAGCGGGGGGAGATACGCAGTATTTT,CASRPLAGGDTQYF
TRBJ1-5,few,TRBV10-3,.,TGTGCCCCTAGAGGGGGAATCAATCAGCCCCAGCATTTT,CAPRGGINQPQHF
TRBJ2-7,many,TRBV5-1,TRBD2,TGCGCCAGCAGCTTGTTTGCGAGCGGGACCCCCTACGAGCAGTACTTC,CASSLFASGTPYEQYF
TRBJ1-5,.,TRBV19,.,TGTGCCAGTAATCCTTCTGGACACACCAATCAGCCCCAGCATTTT,CASNPSGHTNQPQHF
TRBJ1-5,.,TRBV6-1,TRBD1,TGTGCCAGCAGTGCATACGGACAGGGCGCGGGTCAGCCCCAGCATTTT,CASSAYGQGAGQPQHF
TRBJ1-1,few,TRBV28,.,TGTGCCAGCACCTACCCTGGGGCAGGGCCTAACACTGAAGCTTTCTTT,CASTYPGAGPNTEAFF
TRBJ1-3,few,TRBV6-1,.,TGTGTCTGGTGGGGGGCACACTCTGGAAACACCATATATTTT,CVWWGAHSGNTIYF
TRBJ2-6,many,TRBV11-2,.,TGTGCCAGCAGCTTATCTCTGGGGGCCAACGTCCTGACTTTC,CASSLSLGANVLTF
TRBJ2-7,few,TRBV5-1,.,TGCGCCAGCAGCTTGCAGGGACTTTCCTACGAGCAGTACTTC,CASSLQGLSYEQYF
TRBJ2-7,.,TRBV6-1,.,TGTGCCAGCAGTCCCCTTAACTACGAGCAGTACTTC,CASSPLNYEQYF
TRBJ2-1,few,TRBV3-1,TRBD2,TGTGCCAGCAGCCGCAGGGGGGGAATAGCGGGAGACCAATACAATGAGCAGTTCTTC,CASSRRGGIAGDQYNEQFF
TRBJ1-2,.,TRBV14,TRBD1,TGTGCCAGTCCTCAGGAACCGGACAGGGACTCCTATGGCTACACCTTC,CASPQEPDRDSYGYTF
TRBJ2-5,many,TRBV28,.,TGTGCCAGCAGTTTCCAAGACTTCCGCGGGGAGACCCAGTACTTC,CASSFQDFRGETQYF
TRBJ2-1,.,TRBV28,TRBD2,TGTGCCAGCAGTTTAACCTTCGCTAGCGGGGGATACGGTGGGCAGTTCTTC,CASSLTFASGGYGGQFF
TRBJ2-7,few,TRBV19,TRBD2,TGTGCCAGTAGTGCGGCTAGCGGGGACTACGAGCAGTACTTC,CASSAASGDYEQYF
TRBJ2-1,few,TRBV13,.,TGTGCCAGCAGCTTACTTGGCGGGTCGAGCTCCTACAATGAGCAGTTCTTC,CASSLLGGSSSYNEQFF